These T cell receptor beta chains were read from a single sample in a study of regulatory T cells in long-lasting Graves disease. TCRdb processed the multiplex PCR reads anew with MiXCR; each CDR3 protein has one entry. The sample gives hundreds of thousands of distinct CDR3 sequences, approximately 12% of which show up once; around 10% is in the top ten. The sample was also linked to a second study, of T cells in Graves' hyperthyroidism and ophthalmopathy.

Sequencing used peripheral blood mononuclear cells (PBMCs), obtained at new diagnosis, from a patient treated with antithyroid drugs. The receptors come from a woman aged 25 to 39 with Graves disease. Both conserved end residues are part of each CDR3. Each record gives: J gene, clone size, V gene, D gene, CDR3 DNA, CDR3 protein. D genes are given only for firm matches. Size is stated for part of the rows, as once, few or many counts, or as a class when the clone is expanded.

TRBJ2-7,few,TRBV6-2/TRBV6-3,TRBD2,TGTGCCAGCAGTTACGGACTAGCGGCGCCATACGAGCAGTACTTC,CASSYGLAAPYEQYF
TRBJ2-3,once,TRBV24-1,-,TGTGCCACCAGCCGGGAGCGGGCCGGCACAGATACGCAGTATTTT,CATSRERAGTDTQYF
TRBJ2-2,few,TRBV7-2,-,TGTGCCAGCAGCTTTGGTAGGGAATCCGGGGAGCTGTTTTTT,CASSFGRESGELFF
TRBJ2-7,many,TRBV5-1,-,TGCGCCAGCAGCTCCAGTAGCGGACCTGGGTACGAGCAGTACTTC,CASSSSSGPGYEQYF
TRBJ2-3,many,TRBV12-3/TRBV12-4,TRBD2,TGTGCCAGCAGTCCCCCTCCCTGGGGTAGCGGGAGCGGCACAGATACGCAGTATTTT,CASSPPPWGSGSGTDTQYF
TRBJ1-6,-,TRBV27,-,TGTGCCAGCAGTTTAACTCCAAGGGGCCCTAGGGATAATTCACCCCTCCACTTT,CASSLTPRGPRDNSPLHF
TRBJ1-3,-,TRBV2,-,TGTGCCAGCAACCGACCCCAGGGCTCCTCTGGAAACACCATATATTTT,CASNRPQGSSGNTIYF
TRBJ1-3,-,TRBV12-3/TRBV12-4,-,TGTGCCAGCAGTTTAGCGCGGTTGCAGGGACGAGGAAACACCATATATTTT,CASSLARLQGRGNTIYF
TRBJ2-7,few,TRBV3-1,-,TGTGCCAGCAGCCAAGATGGGTTGGGTCCCCACGGGTCCGAGCAGTACTTC,CASSQDGLGPHGSEQYF
TRBJ1-1,-,TRBV28,-,TGTGCCAGCAGTTCCAAACAGGGTCTGATTGAAGCTTTCTTT,CASSSKQGLIEAFF
TRBJ2-1,many,TRBV28,-,TGTGCCAGCACCGGGTTCATCTACAATGAGCAGTTCTTC,CASTGFIYNEQFF
TRBJ2-3,-,TRBV7-9,-,TGTGCCAGCAGCTCTTCCATGGGGGGCACAGATACGCAGTATTTT,CASSSSMGGTDTQYF
TRBJ2-2,many,TRBV12-5,-,TGTGCTAGTGGTCCCGAGGCAGGCGGGGAGCTGTTTTTT,CASGPEAGGELFF
TRBJ2-1,-,TRBV9,TRBD1,TGTGCCAGCAGCTTCCCGGGACAGGGGGTGGGTGAGCAGTTCTTC,CASSFPGQGVGEQFF
TRBJ2-2,many,TRBV2,TRBD1,TGTGCCAGCAGTGAATCCCCAGGGGGCACCGGGGAGCTGTTTTTT,CASSESPGGTGELFF
TRBJ2-1,many,TRBV11-3,-,TGTGCCAGCAGCATCAGTAAGCGGCTCTACAATGAGCAGTTCTTC,CASSISKRLYNEQFF
TRBJ2-1,many,TRBV2,-,TGTGCCAGCAGGGGCCAGATAAGCTCCTACAATGAGCAGTTCTTC,CASRGQISSYNEQFF
TRBJ1-5,many,TRBV28,-,TGTGCCAGCAGCCCTGGGGGGCGCAATCAGCCCCAGCATTTT,CASSPGGRNQPQHF
TRBJ1-2,many,TRBV10-2,-,TGCGCCAGCAGTGAGTCAGCCCCCGCCCTATGGTATGGCTACACCTTC,CASSESAPALWYGYTF
TRBJ2-1,many,TRBV28,TRBD1,TGTGCCAGCAGGCCCCGGACCCTTGGGACAGGAGAGCAGTTCTTC,CASRPRTLGTGEQFF
TRBJ2-7,many,TRBV11-2,TRBD1,TGTGCCAGCAGCTTTGCGGGACAGGGGGCCTACGAGCAGTACTTC,CASSFAGQGAYEQYF
TRBJ2-7,many,TRBV7-9,TRBD1,TGTGCCAGCAGCGAAGGCCTGACAGGGGTTACCTACGAGCAGTACTTC,CASSEGLTGVTYEQYF
TRBJ2-1,few,TRBV20-1,TRBD2,TGCAGTGCTAGGCATGTCGGGACTAGCGGGAGGGCCCTCAATGAGCAGTTCTTC,CSARHVGTSGRALNEQFF
TRBJ2-2,many,TRBV12-3/TRBV12-4,TRBD1,TGTGCCAGCAGCTCCGAAACAGGGGGTGAGAACACCGGGGAGCTGTTTTTT,CASSSETGGENTGELFF
TRBJ1-1,few,TRBV10-3,-,TGTGCCATCAGTGAATTAACAGGCCGGTGGGGCGACACTGAAGCTTTCTTT,CAISELTGRWGDTEAFF
TRBJ2-1,many,TRBV12-5,-,TGTGCTAGTGGTAATACGGACAGGAGGGACAATGAGCAGTTCTTC,CASGNTDRRDNEQFF
TRBJ1-6,-,TRBV20-1,-,TGCAGTGCTAAAAGGTCCTCTGGGGATTCACCCCTCCACTTT,CSAKRSSGDSPLHF
TRBJ2-1,-,TRBV9,-,TGTGCCAGCAGCGTAGCGGGGTTCACTCCGGGGCGTTACAATGAGCAGTTCTTC,CASSVAGFTPGRYNEQFF
TRBJ2-1,-,TRBV15,TRBD1,TGTGCCACCAGCAGAGATAATACAGGGGGCAATGAGCAGTTCTTC,CATSRDNTGGNEQFF
TRBJ1-6,-,TRBV6-1,-,TGTGCCAGCAGTGATACGGGATTGTCACCCCTCCACTTT,CASSDTGLSPLHF
TRBJ2-3,few,TRBV5-1,-,TGCGCCAGCAGCCGCGTGGGAGGCACAGATACGCAGTATTTT,CASSRVGGTDTQYF
TRBJ2-3,-,TRBV2,TRBD2,TGTGCCACTTCTCAACGGGAGGGCTTAAGCACAGATACGCAGTATTTT,CATSQREGLSTDTQYF